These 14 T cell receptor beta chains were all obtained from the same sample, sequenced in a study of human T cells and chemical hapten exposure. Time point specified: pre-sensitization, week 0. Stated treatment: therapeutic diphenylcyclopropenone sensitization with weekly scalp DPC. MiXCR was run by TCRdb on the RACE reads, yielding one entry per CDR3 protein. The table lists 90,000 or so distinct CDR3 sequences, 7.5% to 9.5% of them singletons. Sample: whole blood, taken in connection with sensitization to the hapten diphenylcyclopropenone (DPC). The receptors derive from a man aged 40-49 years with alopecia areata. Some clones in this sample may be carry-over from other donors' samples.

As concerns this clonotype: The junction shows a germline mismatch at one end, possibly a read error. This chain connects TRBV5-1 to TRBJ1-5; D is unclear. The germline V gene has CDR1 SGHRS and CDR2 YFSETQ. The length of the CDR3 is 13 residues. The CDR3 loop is CASSFESNQTQHF. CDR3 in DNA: TGCGCCAGCAGCTTCGAAAGCAATCAGACCCAGCATTTT.

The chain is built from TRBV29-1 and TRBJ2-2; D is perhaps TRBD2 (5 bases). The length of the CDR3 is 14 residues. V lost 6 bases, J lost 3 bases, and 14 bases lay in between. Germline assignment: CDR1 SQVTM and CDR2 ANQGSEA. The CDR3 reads CSVRTSADTGELFF. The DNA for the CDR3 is TGCAGCGTCCGCACTAGTGCCGACACCGGGGAGCTGTTTTTT.

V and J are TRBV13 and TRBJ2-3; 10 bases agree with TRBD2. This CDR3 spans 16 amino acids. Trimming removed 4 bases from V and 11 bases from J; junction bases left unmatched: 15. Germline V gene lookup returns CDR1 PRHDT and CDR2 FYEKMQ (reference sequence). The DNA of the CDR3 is TGTGCCAGCAGCTCCGCTGGGCTAGCGGGAGTTCGGTGGCAGTATTTT. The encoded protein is CASSSAGLAGVRWQYF. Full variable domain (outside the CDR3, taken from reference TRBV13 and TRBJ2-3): AAGVIQSPRHLIKEKRETATLKCYPIPRHDTVYWYQQGPGQDPQFLISFYEKMQSDKGSIPDRFSAQQFSDYHSELNMSSLELGDSALYFCASSSAGLAGVRWQYFGPGTRLTVL.

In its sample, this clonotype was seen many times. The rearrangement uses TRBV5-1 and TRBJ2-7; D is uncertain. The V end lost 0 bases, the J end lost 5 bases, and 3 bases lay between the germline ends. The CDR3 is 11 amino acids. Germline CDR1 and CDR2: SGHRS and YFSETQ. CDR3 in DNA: TGCGCCAGCAGCTTGGACAACGAGCAGTACGTC. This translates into CASSLDNEQYV.

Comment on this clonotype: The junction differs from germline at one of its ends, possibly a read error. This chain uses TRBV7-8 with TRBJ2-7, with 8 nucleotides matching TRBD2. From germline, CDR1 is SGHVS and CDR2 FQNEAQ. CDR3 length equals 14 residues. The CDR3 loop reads CASSSPKGERERYF. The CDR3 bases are TGTGCCAGCAGCTCACCGAAAGGGGAGCGGGAGCGGTACTTC.

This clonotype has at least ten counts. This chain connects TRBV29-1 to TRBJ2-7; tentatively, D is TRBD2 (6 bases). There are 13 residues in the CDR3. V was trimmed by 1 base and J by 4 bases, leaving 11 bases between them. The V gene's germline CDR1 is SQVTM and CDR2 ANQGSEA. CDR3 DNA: TGCAGCGTTGAAGGATCGGGGAGGTACGAGCAGTACTTC. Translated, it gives CSVEGSGRYEQYF.

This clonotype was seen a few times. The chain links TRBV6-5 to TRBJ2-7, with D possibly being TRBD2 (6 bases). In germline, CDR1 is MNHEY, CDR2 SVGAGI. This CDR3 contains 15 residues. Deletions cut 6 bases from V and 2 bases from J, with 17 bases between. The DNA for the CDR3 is TGTGCCAGCAGGACTTATCGGGAGAGGGCCTACGAGCAGTACTTC. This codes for CASRTYRERAYEQYF.

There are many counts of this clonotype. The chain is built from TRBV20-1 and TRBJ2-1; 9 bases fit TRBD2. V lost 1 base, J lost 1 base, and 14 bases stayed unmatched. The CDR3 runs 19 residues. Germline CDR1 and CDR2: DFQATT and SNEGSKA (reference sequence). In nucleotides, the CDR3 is TGCAGTGCTAGAGTGGCGGGAGGGCCAATTGATCGGTCCTACAATGAGCAGTTCTTC. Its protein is CSARVAGGPIDRSYNEQFF.

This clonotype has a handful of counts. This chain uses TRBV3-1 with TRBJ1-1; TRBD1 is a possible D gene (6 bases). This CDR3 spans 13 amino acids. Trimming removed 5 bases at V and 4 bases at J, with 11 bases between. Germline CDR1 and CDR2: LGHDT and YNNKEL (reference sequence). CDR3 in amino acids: CASSYQGITEAFF. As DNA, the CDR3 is TGTGCCAGCAGCTACCAGGGGATCACTGAAGCTTTCTTT.

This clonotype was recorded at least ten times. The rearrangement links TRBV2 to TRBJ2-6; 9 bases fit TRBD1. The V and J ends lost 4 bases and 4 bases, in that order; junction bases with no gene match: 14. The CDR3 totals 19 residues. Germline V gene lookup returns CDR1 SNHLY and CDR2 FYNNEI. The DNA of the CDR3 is TGTGCCAGCAGTGGATCAGGGACAGGGTTCTTTCTGGGGGCCAACGTCCTGACTTTC. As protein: CASSGSGTGFFLGANVLTF.

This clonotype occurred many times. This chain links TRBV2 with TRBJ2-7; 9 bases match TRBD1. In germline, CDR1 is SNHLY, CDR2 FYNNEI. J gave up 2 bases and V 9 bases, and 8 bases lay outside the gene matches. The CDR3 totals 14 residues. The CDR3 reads CASESGTGTYEQYF. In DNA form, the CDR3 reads TGTGCCAGTGAGAGCGGGACAGGGACCTACGAGCAGTACTTC.

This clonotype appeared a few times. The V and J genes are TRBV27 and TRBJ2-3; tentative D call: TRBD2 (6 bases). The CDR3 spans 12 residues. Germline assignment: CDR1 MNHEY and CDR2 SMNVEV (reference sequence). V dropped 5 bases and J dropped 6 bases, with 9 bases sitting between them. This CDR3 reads CASSVSGDTQYF. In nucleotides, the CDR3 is TGTGCCAGCAGTGTCAGCGGGGATACGCAGTATTTT.

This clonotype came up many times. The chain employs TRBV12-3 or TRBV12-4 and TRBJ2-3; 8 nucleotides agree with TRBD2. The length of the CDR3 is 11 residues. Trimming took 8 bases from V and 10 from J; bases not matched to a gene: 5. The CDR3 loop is CASRGGFAQYF. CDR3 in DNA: TGTGCCAGCCGGGGGGGTTTTGCGCAGTATTTT.

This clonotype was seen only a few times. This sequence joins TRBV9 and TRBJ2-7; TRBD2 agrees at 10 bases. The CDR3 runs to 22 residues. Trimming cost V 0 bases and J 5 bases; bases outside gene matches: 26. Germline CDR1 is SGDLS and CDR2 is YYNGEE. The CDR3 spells CASSVGAGPGLATSFLRDEQYF. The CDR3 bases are TGTGCCAGCAGCGTAGGGGCAGGGCCGGGACTAGCGACCTCCTTCCTAAGGGACGAGCAGTACTTC.